Below, 3 T cell receptor beta chains from the same sample are listed, as sequenced in a study of blood T cell repertoires in COVID-19. Only in-frame clones appear in the TCRdb table, and some are missing; sequencing was by immunoSEQ multiplex PCR. The repertoire consists of around 48,000 clones, with approximately 86% occurring once and the leading ten covering about 16%. Sequencing input: peripheral blood. All receptors derive from a man aged 60 to 69 with active or convalescent COVID-19.

V is TRBV10-3 and J is TRBJ2-7; TRBD1 aligns across 7 bases. Germline assignment: CDR1 ENHRY and CDR2 SYGVKD. This CDR3 has 13 residues. With 4 bases clipped from V and 5 bases from J, the junction kept 5 bases outside the gene matches. DNA for the CDR3: TGTGCCATCAGTGGACAGGGTGGGAACGAGCAGTACTTC. Amino acid sequence: CAISGQGGNEQYF.

The rearrangement joins TRBV2 to TRBJ1-6; 9 bases are a match to TRBD1. V gave up 7 bases and J gave up 6 bases; unmatched junction bases: 1. Germline lookup yields CDR1 SNHLY and CDR2 FYNNEI. The CDR3 is 13 residues long. DNA for the CDR3: TGTGCCAGCACGGGACAGGGTAATTCACCCCTCCACTTT. Protein: CASTGQGNSPLHF. The full variable domain, in which reference TRBV2 and TRBJ1-6 provide the parts outside the CDR3, is EPEVTQTPSHQVTQMGQEVILRCVPISNHLYFYWYRQILGQKVEFLVSFYNNEISEKSEIFDDQFSVERPDGSNFTLKIRSTKLEDSAMYFCASTGQGNSPLHFGNGTRLTVT.

The V gene is TRBV5-8, the J gene TRBJ1-1; 7 nucleotides line up with TRBD1. The ends lost 0 bases at V and 0 bases at J; junction bases unmatched: 17. This CDR3 region has 20 residues. Germline CDR1 is SGHTS and CDR2 is YDEGEE. CDR3 residues: CASSLGSELRQGRLNTEAFF. CDR3 nucleotides: TGTGCCAGCAGCTTGGGTTCGGAACTTAGACAGGGAAGATTGAACACTGAAGCTTTCTTT.